Shown below are 8 T cell receptor beta chains from a single sample sequenced in a study of multiple sclerosis patients with progressive multifocal leukoencephalopathy. Assay used: immunoSEQ multiplex PCR; TCRdb lists only in-frame clones, some missing. The table lists 24,000 or so clones, more than 85% of them singletons. As to time point: around eleven months of natalizumab therapy. This sample comprised PBMCs, obtained from a patient treated with natalizumab. These receptors came from a man aged 30-40 years with multiple sclerosis.

The chain is built from TRBV9 and TRBJ2-5; D may be TRBD2 (6 bases). This CDR3 comprises 14 residues. Trimming shortened V by 0 bases and J by 9 bases, and 15 bases separated the two germline ends. Looked up from germline, CDR1 is SGDLS and CDR2 is YYNGEE. The CDR3 loop is CASSVATWGEAQYF. The CDR3 region has the DNA TGTGCCAGCAGCGTAGCTACATGGGGGGAGGCCCAGTACTTC.

This chain connects TRBV5-6 to TRBJ1-2, with TRBD1 matching over 7 bases. The CDR3 has 13 residues. Trimming took 1 base from V and 3 from J; bases not matched to a gene: 0. CDR1 and CDR2 from the germline V gene are SGHDT and YYEEEE. The CDR3 nucleotides are TGTGCCAGCAGCTTGACAGGGGACTATGGCTACACCTTC. Protein sequence: CASSLTGDYGYTF.

Remarks on this clone: This sample includes further DNA sequences coding for the same CDR3. The rearrangement uses TRBV9 and TRBJ2-5; D may be TRBD1 or TRBD2 (5 bases each). CDR1 and CDR2 (germline): SGDLS, YYNGEE. V lost 3 bases and J lost 4, with 10 bases in between. The CDR3 runs to 13 residues. The CDR3 nucleotides read TGTGCCAGCAGCGGGCCGGGACGAGAGACCCAGTACTTC. Its protein is CASSGPGRETQYF.

This clone has just a few counts. The V call is TRBV7-9, the J call TRBJ2-3, with D uncertain. The V end lost 1 base, the J end lost 6 bases, and 5 bases lay between the germline ends. CDR1 and CDR2 from the germline V gene are SEHNR and FQNEAQ (reference sequence). This CDR3 region has 12 residues. CDR3 region: CASSLGFDTQYF. In DNA, the CDR3 is TGTGCCAGCAGCTTAGGGTTCGATACGCAGTATTTT.

The genes are TRBV19 and TRBJ2-5, with TRBD2 as a possible D gene (6 bases). Germline V gives CDR1 LNHDA, CDR2 SQIVND (reference sequence). The V and J ends lost 3 bases and 2 bases respectively, with 10 bases between them. This CDR3 region has 14 residues. The CDR3 sequence is CASSMWGRQETQYF. The CDR3 DNA reads TGTGCCAGTAGTATGTGGGGGAGGCAAGAGACCCAGTACTTC.

The chain carries TRBV7-9 and TRBJ2-1; the D call may be TRBD1 or TRBD2 (5 bases each). The germline V gene encodes CDR1 SEHNR and CDR2 FQNEAQ (reference sequence). V was clipped by 1 base and J by 7 bases, with 11 bases between them. This CDR3 comprises 14 residues. The CDR3 nucleotides read TGTGCCAGCAGCTTAGTACTAGGGGAGAATGAGCAGTTCTTC. This encodes CASSLVLGENEQFF. The complete variable domain, with remaining parts taken from reference TRBV7-9 and TRBJ2-1, reads DTGVSQNPRHKITKRGQNVTFRCDPISEHNRLYWYRQTLGQGPEFLTYFQNEAQLEKSRLLSDRFSAERPKGSFSTLEIQRTEQGDSAMYLCASSLVLGENEQFFGPGTRLTVL.

The rearrangement uses TRBV7-2 and TRBJ2-1; D possibly corresponds to TRBD1 (5 bases). Per the germline V gene, CDR1 is SGHTA and CDR2 is FQGNSA. V dropped 1 base and J dropped 2 bases, with 9 bases sitting between them. This CDR3 contains 15 residues. The CDR3 DNA follows: TGTGCCAGCAGCTTAGGGGGCAGGGCCTACAATGAGCAGTTCTTC. Its translation: CASSLGGRAYNEQFF.

The V and J genes are TRBV9 and TRBJ2-3, with 10 positions matching TRBD2. After removal of 0 bases from V and 7 bases from J, the junction contained 11 bases not matched to a gene. Germline V CDR1 and CDR2: SGDLS, YYNGEE. The CDR3 runs to 17 residues. The CDR3 DNA is TGTGCCAGCAGCGTAGCCGGGGTTAGCGGGAGGCCCTATACGCAGTATTTT. It codes for CASSVAGVSGRPYTQYF.